A selection of T cell receptor beta chains follows, all from one sample in a study of T cells after posttransplantation cyclophosphamide. Method: immunoSEQ multiplex PCR; TCRdb's copy keeps in-frame clones and lacks some. Recorded here are more than 20,000 clones, none singletons. Sequenced sample: PBMCs. These receptors were taken from a man aged 45-60 years in good health, CMV-negative, and a related stem cell transplant donor. Each CDR3 is given with its conserved first and last residue. Fields, in order: V gene, CDR3 protein.

TRBV30	CAWSPSGSLKTQYF
TRBV5-1	CASSLVDQGAGELFF
TRBV5-6	CASSLNGEQYF
TRBV11-1	CASSLGGGEQYF
TRBV11-2	CASSLVQIEKLFF
TRBV10-3	CAISESGQGYEQYF
TRBV27	CASSLYWGGGSGELFF
TRBV27	CASSFGPGLLYTQYF
TRBV10-3	CAISEQGPAGGQETQYF
TRBV2	CASSEVRRDYGYTF
TRBV19	CASSIRGADTQYF
TRBV7-3	CASSFSGAQDTQYF
TRBV5-1	CASSQGQIYEQYF
TRBV6-1	CASSAAGLTDTQYF
TRBV25-1	CASSIGRDYTF
TRBV2	CASSEAGRREKLFF
TRBV19	CASSRTGTSSYEQYF
TRBV5-1	CASSLSGGLETQYF
TRBV11-2	CASSIGLYEQYF
TRBV7-6	CASSSHLGGTYEQYF
TRBV18	CASSWAVTDTQYF
TRBV5-1	CASSLRQGNGYTF
TRBV28	CASSTGQQETQYF
TRBV7-6	CASKRSHYTGELFF
TRBV10-1	CASSLTSGETQYF
TRBV10-3	CAIKGLAGGPWTGELFF
TRBV7-8	CASSLAGQGDGYTF
TRBV7-8	CASSQQGARTDTQYF
TRBV27	CASSLAKPGQGEGGKVAGELFF
TRBV7-6	CASSLEYSEETQYF
TRBV30	CAWSVGRAAIVREKLFF
TRBV5-1	CASSLGADNEQFF
TRBV7-9	CASTPSHGYTF
TRBV18	CASSTAGGSGNTEAFF
TRBV7-8	CASSLDPGGVIRGGLNEQFF
TRBV7-2	CASRDSGTDTQYF
TRBV12-5	CASGLADSNQPQHF
TRBV13	CASSFRRQALEKLFF
TRBV7-3	CASSLGGVNYNEQFF
TRBV30	CAWRGTVSTDTQYF
TRBV7-3	CASSATSGRSYNEQFF
TRBV7-9	CASRITHRGYTEAFF
TRBV7-9	CASSFAANYGYTF
TRBV5-1	CASSSSPGTNEKLFF
TRBV30	CAWSGFRLAGVPSYNEQFF
TRBV28	CASSFVGQKDEQFF
TRBV18	CASSPRGEDGHYGYTF
TRBV10-1	CASSESAGVADTQYF
TRBV11-2	CASSQNPGGSGSPLHF
TRBV11-2	CASRPLRRLAGLIETQYF
TRBV5-8	CASSSQGVSGEQYF